A selection of T cell receptor beta chains follows, all from one sample in a study of low-dose radiotherapy and immunotherapy resistance in tumors. TCRdb reanalysed the reads using MiXCR and keeps one entry per CDR3 protein. The data contain approximately 45,000 distinct CDR3 sequences, around a quarter of them singletons. The material sequenced was PBMCs, taken after low-dose radiotherapy plus immunotherapy. All receptors derive from a male donor with prostate cancer. CDR3s include the opening cysteine and the closing phenylalanine or tryptophan. The D gene is left open where the match is weak. Rows give clone size only sometimes, using once, few, many, or a class for an expanded clone.

TRBV28	many	NA	TRBJ1-4	TGTGCCAGCAGCGACACCGGGGGTAATGAAAAACTGTTTTTT	CASSDTGGNEKLFF
TRBV18	NA	NA	TRBJ1-5	TGTGCCAGCTCACCAGCGACAGGCCCTAGCAATCAGCCCCAGCATTTT	CASSPATGPSNQPQHF
TRBV20-1	many	TRBD1	TRBJ2-7	TGCAGTGCTAACCCGGGACAGGCTCCCTACGAGCAGTACTTC	CSANPGQAPYEQYF
TRBV15	many	NA	TRBJ1-5	TGTGCCACCAGCAGAGACCCCACAGGGTTAAGCAATCAGCCCCAGCATTTT	CATSRDPTGLSNQPQHF
TRBV2	NA	TRBD1	TRBJ2-3	TGTGCCAGCAGCGGGAGGACAGGGGCTACAGATACGCAGTATTTT	CASSGRTGATDTQYF
TRBV20-1	many	NA	TRBJ2-1	TGCAGTGCTAGCCAAGCTACGACCTACAATGAGCAGTTCTTC	CSASQATTYNEQFF
TRBV20-1	many	TRBD2	TRBJ2-3	TGCAGTGCTAGAGACGCCGTAAGCGGGAGTTTTTCAGATACGCAGTATTTT	CSARDAVSGSFSDTQYF
TRBV20-1	NA	NA	TRBJ2-5	TGCAGTGCTAGATTCGGGAGTAGCGAGACCCAGTACTTC	CSARFGSSETQYF
TRBV5-5	NA	NA	TRBJ2-7	TGTGCCAGCAGGGAACTCTACGAGCAGTACTTC	CASRELYEQYF
TRBV19	many	NA	TRBJ2-3	TGTGCCAGTAAAGGGGTCCTAGCGCAAAGCACAGATACGCAGTATTTT	CASKGVLAQSTDTQYF
TRBV11-2	medium-sized	NA	TRBJ2-5	TGTGCCAGCAGCTTAGACCCAGCTCAAGAGACCCAGTACTTC	CASSLDPAQETQYF
TRBV15	many	NA	TRBJ1-1	TGTGCCACCAGCAGAGTAAGGACTCCAATGAACACTGAAGCTTTCTTT	CATSRVRTPMNTEAFF
TRBV7-6	many	NA	TRBJ2-7	TGTGCCAGCAGCTTAGAATATTCTGCGGAGCAGTACTTC	CASSLEYSAEQYF
TRBV29-1	many	TRBD2	TRBJ2-3	TGCAGCGTTTTCGGGAGGTACACAGATACGCAGTATTTT	CSVFGRYTDTQYF
TRBV20-1	many	NA	TRBJ1-3	TGCAGTGCTGCCGTGGGGTTCGGAAACACCATATATTTT	CSAAVGFGNTIYF
TRBV26	few	NA	TRBJ2-3	TGTGCCAGCCTAAAAGGCGAGGGGCGAAGCACAGATACGCAGTATTTT	CASLKGEGRSTDTQYF
TRBV30	many	NA	TRBJ1-2	TGTGCCTGGAGACGGAGGGGTAACTATGGCTACACCTTC	CAWRRRGNYGYTF
TRBV2	NA	TRBD1	TRBJ2-3	TGTGCCAGCAGCCCTGGACAGGGGGCCACAGATACGCAGTATTTT	CASSPGQGATDTQYF
TRBV29-1	many	NA	TRBJ1-1	TGCAGCGTTGAAGATGTGGGAAAACGCACTGAAGCTTTCTTT	CSVEDVGKRTEAFF
TRBV5-1	many	NA	TRBJ2-1	TGCGCCAGCAGCCCCGCCCAGGGCCCAAACAATGAGCAGTTCTTC	CASSPAQGPNNEQFF
TRBV28	NA	TRBD1	TRBJ2-7	TGTGCCAGCAGTTTAAGGGGGACAGAAAGCTACGAGCAGTACTTC	CASSLRGTESYEQYF
TRBV5-5	many	TRBD1	TRBJ1-5	TGTGCCAGCAGCTTGGCCGGACAGGGCCCCCAGCCCCAGCATTTT	CASSLAGQGPQPQHF
TRBV7-2	many	TRBD2	TRBJ2-5	TGTGCCAGCAGTCAAGCGGGGCGACAAAAAGAGACCCAGTACTTC	CASSQAGRQKETQYF
TRBV28	NA	TRBD2	TRBJ2-1	TGTGCCAGCAGTCCCACCCCCCTAGGAGCGGGATCCAATGAGCAGTTCTTC	CASSPTPLGAGSNEQFF
TRBV29-1	many	TRBD2	TRBJ2-7	TGCAGCGTTGTCGCTAGCGGGACTTATTACGAGCAGTACTTC	CSVVASGTYYEQYF
TRBV18	many	TRBD2	TRBJ2-1	TGTGCCAGCTCGCAGGCCTGGACTAGCGCACGCTCAAGCTCCTACAATGAGCAGTTCTTC	CASSQAWTSARSSSYNEQFF
TRBV12-5	NA	TRBD1	TRBJ2-1	TGTGCTAGTGGTTTGGGACAAACAGGGGGCGATGAGCAGTTCTTC	CASGLGQTGGDEQFF
TRBV20-1	medium-sized	NA	TRBJ2-1	TGCAGTGCGGACTCCCTAGTGGTTAATGAGCAGTTCTTC	CSADSLVVNEQFF
TRBV10-3	many	NA	TRBJ2-3	TGTGCCATCAGTGGGGACACCGCAGATACGCAGTATTTT	CAISGDTADTQYF
TRBV30	many	NA	TRBJ2-7	TGTGCCTGGAGTACAGGGACCTACGAGCAGTACTTC	CAWSTGTYEQYF
TRBV19	many	NA	TRBJ1-5	TGTGCCAGTAGAGGGGATGATGATCAGCCCCAGCATTTT	CASRGDDDQPQHF
TRBV6-2/TRBV6-3	NA	NA	TRBJ2-1	TGTGCCAGCACCAAGGACTCCTACAATGAGCAGTTCTTC	CASTKDSYNEQFF
TRBV11-1	NA	NA	TRBJ2-1	TGTGCCAGCAGCGACCTTACAGAGGCAGGGGGGAATGAGCAGTTCTTC	CASSDLTEAGGNEQFF